Sequencing of this T cell receptor (beta chain) was carried out in a study of blood T cell repertoires in COVID-19. Trimming removed 4 bases from V and 0 bases from J, with 15 bases in between. This CDR3 is built from 16 residues. Germline V gives CDR1 MDHEN, CDR2 SYDVKM. The study assigned cohorts using participant-reported clinical history. Some clones are missing from TCRdb's copy, which holds only in-frame ones; the method was immunoSEQ multiplex PCR. Here the sample spans 200,000 to 300,000 clones, around 90% being singletons. This receptor was taken from a middle-aged woman who had been exposed to COVID-19. The chain combines TRBV28 with TRBJ2-5, with D tentatively TRBD1 (6 bases). Sequencing was carried out using PBMCs or T cells enriched from blood (not recorded which). CDR3 protein: CASSSYRESYQETQYF. CDR3 nucleotide sequence: TGTGCCAGCAGTTCTTACAGGGAATCGTACCAAGAGACCCAGTACTTC.